The present TCR beta chain was sequenced within a study of neurological immune-mediated disorders. This clonotype was seen at least ten times. Per germline, CDR1 SGHTA and CDR2 FQGTGA. V shed 5 bases, J shed 4 bases, and the junction held 10 bases outside the gene matches. The CDR3 length is 18 residues. Described time point: longitudinal time-point 3. Each CDR3 protein is one row after TCRdb ran MiXCR on the 5' RACE reads. Seen here are about 45,000 distinct CDR3 sequences, roughly 14% observed once, and the top ten hold over 10%. The TCR comes from a man between 25 and 39 years old in good health. The sample was PBMCs. This sequence joins TRBV7-3 and TRBJ2-1, with 14 bases fitting TRBD2. CDR3 residues: CASSAPGLAGVGYNEQFF. DNA for the CDR3: TGTGCCAGCAGCGCACCGGGACTAGCGGGAGTGGGGTACAATGAGCAGTTCTTC.